Following are 32 T cell receptor beta chains from one sample sequenced in a study of cytomegalovirus exposure and HLA in healthy donors. It was with 60 Vbeta and 13 Jbeta primers that the PCR ran. Repertoires were generated with immunoSEQ multiplex PCR, while TCRdb's copy carries only in-frame clones and drops some. This repertoire shows 150,000 to 250,000 clones, 65% to 90% found once; its top ten account for 2% to 2.5%. Material: PBMCs. The receptors were gathered from a woman between 45 and 65 years old in good health and CMV-seronegative.

This clone was recorded once. The chain uses TRBV28 and TRBJ2-1, with 10 positions matching TRBD1. This CDR3 contains 16 residues. The junction had 9 bases not matched to a gene; V was cut back by 7 bases and J by 3 bases. The germline V gene encodes CDR1 MDHEN and CDR2 SYDVKM. The CDR3: CASTGTGADHYNEQFF. Here the CDR3 DNA reads TGTGCCAGCACCGGGACAGGGGCCGACCACTACAATGAGCAGTTCTTC.

The rearrangement uses TRBV7-3 and TRBJ2-1; possibly TRBD2 for D (6 bases). The CDR3 loop spans 14 amino acids. Trimming left V 2 bases short and J 5 bases short, with 10 bases between. CDR1 and CDR2 (germline): SGHTA, FQGTGA. The CDR3 region has the DNA TGTGCCAGCAGCTTAGCGGCGGGAAACAATGAGCAGTTCTTC. Protein product: CASSLAAGNNEQFF.

V gene TRBV7-2 combines with J gene TRBJ2-7, with D unresolved. The CDR3 sequence is 15 residues long. CDR1 is SGHTA, CDR2 FQGNSA, per germline. V lost 5 bases and J 2 bases, leaving 16 bases between the germline ends. CDR3 amino acids: CASSPVGGWAYEQYF. CDR3 nucleotides: TGTGCCAGCAGCCCGGTTGGCGGATGGGCCTACGAGCAGTACTTC.

V gene TRBV9 combines with J gene TRBJ2-2; 11 bases are a match to TRBD1. CDR3 length: 16 amino acids. The V segment lost 3 bases and the J segment 13 bases; nucleotides outside the gene matches: 14. CDR1 is SGDLS, CDR2 YYNGEE, per germline. In DNA form, the CDR3 reads TGTGCCAGCAGCGGCCGGGACAGGGGGGCCCCGGTGGGGCTGTTTTTT. Translating it yields CASSGRDRGAPVGLFF.

The chain is built from TRBV27 and TRBJ2-2, with 10 bases fitting TRBD2. The length of the CDR3 is 17 residues. V lost 2 bases, J lost 7 bases, and 10 bases stayed unmatched. Looked up from germline, CDR1 is MNHEY and CDR2 is SMNVEV (reference sequence). CDR3 sequence (DNA): TGTGCCAGCAGTTTAGGTAGCGGGAGGTTCAAGGTCGGGGAGCTGTTTTTT. Encoded protein: CASSLGSGRFKVGELFF.

The chain links TRBV10-2 to TRBJ2-2; D is unclear. Germline values: CDR1 WSHSY, CDR2 SAAADI. The V gene lost 0 bases and the J gene lost 4 bases, with 6 bases spanning the gap. CDR3 length: 14 residues. The DNA for the CDR3 is TGCGCCAGCAGTGAGTCACGCAGCACCGGGGAGCTGTTTTTT. Its translation is CASSESRSTGELFF.

J is TRBJ1-5 and V is TRBV7-2; no definite D call. In germline, CDR1 is SGHTA, CDR2 FQGNSA. Trimming took off 4 bases at V and 0 bases at J, with 7 bases between the two ends. CDR3 size: 14 residues. This CDR3 is CASSSSSSNQPQHF. CDR3 nucleotides: TGTGCCAGCAGCTCCTCTAGTAGCAATCAGCCCCAGCATTTT.

The V call is TRBV11-2, the J call TRBJ1-1, with D possibly being TRBD1 (5 bases). The germline V gene encodes CDR1 SGHAT and CDR2 FQNNGV. This CDR3 has 16 residues. V gave up 1 base and J gave up 0 bases, with 12 bases separating them. CDR3 in DNA: TGTGCCAGCAGCTTAGGTAGGGGCACGATGAACACTGAAGCTTTCTTT. Protein sequence: CASSLGRGTMNTEAFF. Full variable domain (rest looked up from reference TRBV11-2 and TRBJ1-1): EAGVAQSPRYKIIEKRQSVAFWCNPISGHATLYWYQQILGQGPKLLIQFQNNGVVDDSQLPKDRFSAERLKGVDSTLKIQPAKLEDSAVYLCASSLGRGTMNTEAFFGQGTRLTVV.

The V call is TRBV7-2, the J call TRBJ1-2, with TRBD1 as a possible D gene (6 bases). The germline CDR1 and CDR2 sequences are SGHTA and FQGNSA. Trimming stripped 5 bases from V and 3 bases from J, with 16 bases between. The length of the CDR3 is 15 residues. For the CDR3, the DNA is TGTGCCAGCAGCCTATACAGGGTGGAGGACTATGGCTACACCTTC. Its protein is CASSLYRVEDYGYTF.

The rearrangement uses TRBV7-2 and TRBJ2-2; D possibly corresponds to TRBD1 (5 bases). The CDR3 has 15 residues. Trimming took off 1 base at V and 2 bases at J, with 8 bases between the two ends. The germline V gene encodes CDR1 SGHTA and CDR2 FQGNSA. CDR3 sequence reads: CASSLGGRNTGELFF. For the CDR3, the DNA is TGTGCCAGCAGCTTAGGGGGCAGAAACACCGGGGAGCTGTTTTTT.

J is TRBJ1-2 and V is TRBV27, with unresolved D. Looked up from germline, CDR1 is MNHEY and CDR2 is SMNVEV (reference sequence). This CDR3 is 13 amino acids long. Trimming shortened V by 6 bases and J by 6 bases, and 14 bases separated the two germline ends. The CDR3 sequence: CASSPRGVDGYTF. DNA for the CDR3: TGTGCCAGCAGCCCGCGGGGAGTCGATGGCTACACCTTC.

The J gene is TRBJ1-2, the V gene TRBV13; 12 nucleotides line up with TRBD1. CDR1 is PRHDT, CDR2 FYEKMQ, per germline (reference sequence). The CDR3 extends over 15 amino acids. Trimming removed 5 bases from V and 8 bases from J; junction bases left unmatched: 9. The CDR3 spells CASSGPGQGAGGYTF. CDR3 sequence (DNA): TGTGCCAGCAGCGGCCCGGGACAGGGGGCTGGGGGCTACACCTTC.

This chain uses TRBV4-2 with TRBJ2-7, with 14 nucleotides matching TRBD2. The CDR3 runs 15 residues. The germline gives CDR1 LGHNA, CDR2 YNFKEQ. V lost 4 bases, J lost 6 bases, and 5 bases stayed unmatched. The CDR3 nucleotides read TGTGCCAGCAGCCGCCTGACTAGCGGGAGGGTCGAGCAGTACTTC. Its protein product is CASSRLTSGRVEQYF.

This chain joins TRBV2 and TRBJ1-2; tentative D call: TRBD1 (5 bases). Germline V CDR1 and CDR2: SNHLY, FYNNEI. The V gene lost 3 bases and the J gene lost 10 bases, with 15 bases spanning the gap. The length of the CDR3 is 13 residues. CDR3 nucleotide sequence: TGTGCCAGCAGTGAGGGGGGACCCCTTTACTACACCTTC. Translation gives CASSEGGPLYYTF.

The chain has TRBV19 and TRBJ1-1; D gene uncertain. V was pared by 5 bases and J by 10 bases, with 17 bases between. CDR3 length: 13 residues. Germline V lookup: CDR1 LNHDA, CDR2 SQIVND (reference sequence). The CDR3 sequence: CASSLGILRLAFF. The DNA for the CDR3 is TGTGCCAGTAGTCTCGGGATCCTAAGGTTAGCTTTCTTT.

This chain links TRBV18 with TRBJ2-6, with no clear D. This CDR3 has 15 amino acids. Germline V gene data show CDR1 as KGHSH and CDR2 as LQKENI. Trimming removed 8 bases at V and 0 bases at J, with 11 bases between. The CDR3 nucleotides are TGTGCCAGCATGACCTCGGGCTCTGGGGCCAACGTCCTGACTTTC. This gives the protein CASMTSGSGANVLTF.

The chain combines TRBV19 with TRBJ2-6, with a possible D match to TRBD1 (6 bases). This CDR3 spans 16 amino acids. Per germline, CDR1 LNHDA and CDR2 SQIVND (reference sequence). Trimming cost V 3 bases and J 0 bases, with 9 bases left between them. This chain's CDR3 is CASSIGQNSGANVLTF. The CDR3 nucleotides read TGTGCCAGTAGTATTGGACAGAACTCTGGGGCCAACGTCCTGACTTTC.

This chain joins TRBV7-9 and TRBJ1-2; TRBD1 agrees at 9 bases. Germline CDR1 SEHNR, CDR2 FQNEAQ (reference sequence). The CDR3 has 15 residues. The trim removed 3 bases at V and 6 bases at J, leaving 8 bases unmatched. The CDR3 loop reads CASSFRTGGADGYTF. DNA of the CDR3: TGTGCCAGCAGCTTTAGAACAGGGGGCGCGGATGGCTACACCTTC.

As concerns this clone: The sample has other DNA sequences that encode this CDR3 too. The chain joins TRBV7-3 to TRBJ2-5, with 7 nucleotides matching TRBD1. V trimming: 4 bases; J trimming: 2 bases; junction bases outside the gene matches: 7. The CDR3 is 15 amino acids. The germline gives CDR1 SGHTA, CDR2 FQGTGA. The chain's CDR3 is CASSSQGQAQETQYF. CDR3 nucleotides: TGTGCCAGCAGCTCCCAAGGACAGGCTCAAGAGACCCAGTACTTC. The complete variable domain, with remaining parts taken from reference TRBV7-3 and TRBJ2-5, reads GAGVSQTPSNKVTEKGKYVELRCDPISGHTALYWYRQSLGQGPEFLIYFQGTGAADDSGLPNDRFFAVRPEGSVSTLKIQRTERGDSAVYLCASSSQGQAQETQYFGPGTRLLVL.

The chain links TRBV5-1 to TRBJ2-2, with D unresolved. CDR3 size: 15 residues. Germline values: CDR1 SGHRS, CDR2 YFSETQ. V gave up 5 bases and J gave up 0 bases, with 11 bases separating them. Here the CDR3 DNA reads TGCGCCAGCAGGCCTCAGGATACGAACACCGGGGAGCTGTTTTTT. Protein product: CASRPQDTNTGELFF.

The chain recombines TRBV27 with TRBJ2-7, with 9 bases matching TRBD2. Germline V CDR1 and CDR2: MNHEY, SMNVEV (reference sequence). This CDR3 has 15 residues. V lost 6 bases to trimming and J lost 5 bases; unmatched junction nucleotides: 11. CDR3 nucleotide sequence: TGTGCCAGCAGGGAACTCGCGGGAGGGCCAAACGAGCAGTACTTC. Amino acid sequence: CASRELAGGPNEQYF.

The gene calls are TRBV6-1 and TRBJ1-4; the D is unclear. V lost 6 bases to trimming and J lost 0 bases, with 8 bases between them. Germline V CDR1 and CDR2: MNHNS, SASEGT. The CDR3 totals 14 residues. The CDR3 loop reads CASRNFATNEKLFF. The CDR3 DNA follows: TGTGCCAGCAGGAACTTTGCAACTAATGAAAAACTGTTTTTT.

V is TRBV7-9 and J is TRBJ2-7, with D unclear. Germline CDR1 is SEHNR and CDR2 is FQNEAQ (reference sequence). V gave up 1 base and J gave up 3 bases, with 10 bases separating them. The length of the CDR3 is 14 residues. The CDR3 DNA is TGTGCCAGCAGCTTAGGAGCAGGATACTACGAGCAGTACTTC. Amino acids: CASSLGAGYYEQYF.

The genes are TRBV5-6 and TRBJ1-1; 7 bases align to TRBD1. This CDR3 comprises 13 residues. Germline CDR1 and CDR2: SGHDT and YYEEEE. Trimming cost V 0 bases and J 9 bases; bases outside gene matches: 5. The CDR3, as DNA: TGTGCCAGCAGCTTGGGGCAGGGGGGAAAAGCTTTCTTT. Translated: CASSLGQGGKAFF.

The V and J genes are TRBV6-6 and TRBJ2-1, with D possibly TRBD2 on 5 matching bases. This CDR3 is 15 amino acids long. V lost 7 bases and J lost 0, with 13 bases in between. Looked up from germline, CDR1 is MNHNY and CDR2 is SVGAGI (reference sequence). The CDR3 DNA reads TGTGCCAGCACCGGCGGCGGGTCCTCCTACAATGAGCAGTTCTTC. Its translation: CASTGGGSSYNEQFF.

CDR3 DNA sequence: TGTGCCAGCAGTGAAGCCGGGACAATAGTCTACGAGCAGTACTTC. Translating gives CASSEAGTIVYEQYF. The chain recombines TRBV2 with TRBJ2-7; D possibly corresponds to TRBD1 (6 bases). Germline V gene data show CDR1 as SNHLY and CDR2 as FYNNEI. This CDR3 contains 15 residues. Between the trimmed V and J ends, which lost 0 bases and 3 bases, there was a span of 12 bases.

The genes are TRBV6-1 and TRBJ1-3; no firm D call. Germline CDR1 MNHNS, CDR2 SASEGT. Trimming removed 4 bases from V and 0 bases from J, with 13 bases in between. The CDR3 covers 16 residues. The CDR3 reads CASSVDGAFSGNTIYF. As DNA, the CDR3 is TGTGCCAGCAGTGTCGACGGAGCCTTCTCTGGAAACACCATATATTTT.

The chain links TRBV9 to TRBJ2-2; 9 bases map to TRBD1. V was clipped by 0 bases and J by 6 bases; unmatched bases: 6. Germline V gene sequence: CDR1 SGDLS, CDR2 YYNGEE. This CDR3 spans 16 amino acids. The CDR3 here is CASSVESTGGAGELFF. DNA of the CDR3: TGTGCCAGCAGCGTAGAAAGTACAGGGGGCGCCGGGGAGCTGTTTTTT.

The chain uses TRBV10-3 and TRBJ2-1; 8 bases align to TRBD2. The ends lost 5 bases at V and 0 bases at J; junction bases unmatched: 9. The CDR3 is 17 residues long. Germline assignment: CDR1 ENHRY and CDR2 SYGVKD. The DNA of the CDR3 is TGTGCCATCAGTACGACACAAGCGGGGGCCTCCTACAATGAGCAGTTCTTC. Its protein product is CAISTTQAGASYNEQFF.

This clone was detected a few times. The genes are TRBV5-5 and TRBJ1-6; D is ambiguous. Trimming pared 2 bases from V and 5 bases from J, leaving 8 bases between. The germline CDR1 and CDR2 sequences are SGHKS and YYEKEE (reference sequence). The CDR3 length is 14 residues. CDR3 in DNA: TGTGCCAGCAGCTTAGGAGGGAATAATTCACCCCTCCACTTT. It specifies CASSLGGNNSPLHF.

The chain employs TRBV5-1 and TRBJ2-1; the D gene is possibly TRBD1 (8 bases). V was pared by 7 bases and J by 6 bases, with 26 bases between. This CDR3 comprises 17 residues. Germline-derived CDR1 and CDR2 are SGHRS and YFSETQ. The CDR3, as DNA: TGCGCCAGCCGGGACAGGAGAGCGGGGAGGTCTCGCAATGAGCAGTTCTTC. Protein product: CASRDRRAGRSRNEQFF. The full variable domain, in which reference TRBV5-1 and TRBJ2-1 provide the parts outside the CDR3, is KAGVTQTPRYLIKTRGQQVTLSCSPISGHRSVSWYQQTPGQGLQFLFEYFSETQRNKGNFPGRFSGRQFSNSRSEMNVSTLELGDSALYLCASRDRRAGRSRNEQFFGPGTRLTVL.

V usage is TRBV5-1 and J usage is TRBJ2-1; TRBD2 agrees at 8 bases. Unmatched junction bases numbered 10, after V lost 4 bases and J lost 7 bases. The CDR3 is made up of 15 amino acids. The germline CDR1 and CDR2 sequences are SGHRS and YFSETQ. The CDR3 coding sequence is TGCGCCAGCAGCCCAACCACCGGGACTAGGAATGAGCAGTTCTTC. Translated, it gives CASSPTTGTRNEQFF.